This TCR beta chain was obtained from a study of T cell responses to AZD1222 COVID-19 vaccine. Using immunoSEQ multiplex PCR, the repertoire was profiled, and TCRdb retains in-frame clones only, with some absent. The sample consists of 98,000 or so clones, about 92% of them appearing once. Study outcomes and limitations: Possibly, clonal diversity was underestimated; donors were largely white British and included more females.

The CDR3 runs to 14 residues. The V gene end was trimmed by 4 bases and the J gene end by 9 bases; junction bases not matched to a gene: 5. Germline V lookup: CDR1 SGDLS, CDR2 YYNGEE. This clone appeared once. Its cognate antigen is unknown. The material sequenced was peripheral blood, taken on day 0 of MenACWY control vaccination. The TCR comes from an adult in good health. The chain has TRBV9 and TRBJ2-1; 12 nucleotides match TRBD1. CDR3 loop: CASSLGTGGTEQFF. CDR3 DNA sequence: TGTGCCAGCAGCCTTGGGACAGGGGGCACTGAGCAGTTCTTC.